Listed below are T cell receptor beta chains from one sample, sequenced in a study of blood T cells in healthy people across ages. MiXCR, run by TCRdb on the 5' RACE reads, gives a single entry per CDR3 protein. Here the sample spans about 580,000 distinct CDR3 sequences, less than 60% being singletons. The material sequenced was blood. Source of these receptors: a man older than 75 in good health. Both conserved end residues are part of each CDR3. D genes are given only for firm matches. The listing skips clone size in some rows; elsewhere it reads once, few, many or a size class.

CDR3nt,CDR3aa,v_gene,d_gene,abundance,j_gene
TGCGCCAGCAGCTTTGGAGATAATGAGCAGTTCTTC,CASSFGDNEQFF,TRBV5-1,.,few,TRBJ2-1
TGCGCCAGCAGCCGGGGACAGGGGGCTAACTATGGCTACACCTTC,CASSRGQGANYGYTF,TRBV5-1,TRBD1,.,TRBJ1-2
TGCAGTGCTAAGCGATTAAGCGGGAAAGAGACCCAGTACTTC,CSAKRLSGKETQYF,TRBV20-1,TRBD2,few,TRBJ2-5
TGCAGTGCTAGAGAGGTGGGGGGCAGAGATACGCAGTATTTT,CSAREVGGRDTQYF,TRBV20-1,.,.,TRBJ2-3
TGCGCCAGCAGCCCCGGACAGGGATACAATGAGCAGTACTTC,CASSPGQGYNEQYF,TRBV4-1,TRBD1,.,TRBJ2-7
TGTGCCAGCAGCCTCCTTGGCGGGCACAATGAGCAGTTCTTC,CASSLLGGHNEQFF,TRBV3-1,.,.,TRBJ2-1
TGCAGTGCTAGAGATCCCGTGGCTCCGGATACGCAGTATTTT,CSARDPVAPDTQYF,TRBV20-1,.,few,TRBJ2-3
TGCGCCAGCAGCCGCACAATGAACACTGAAGCTTTCTTT,CASSRTMNTEAFF,TRBV4-3,.,.,TRBJ1-1
TGTGCCAGCAGCTTAGCTGGGCGGGGGGGTGGCACAGATACGCAGTATTTT,CASSLAGRGGGTDTQYF,TRBV7-2,TRBD2,few,TRBJ2-3
TGTGCCAGCAGCTTCGTGAATTCCGGGAACACTGAAGCTTTCTTT,CASSFVNSGNTEAFF,TRBV7-9,.,.,TRBJ1-1
TGCAGCGTTGAAGAATCGGCAGGGGTCACCGGGGAGCTGTTTTTT,CSVEESAGVTGELFF,TRBV29-1,.,few,TRBJ2-2
TGCAGCGCCCAAGGGGGGGGGAACACTGAAGCTTTCTTT,CSAQGGGNTEAFF,TRBV29-1,.,.,TRBJ1-1
TGCAGCGTTACCCCCGGGACAGGGGCGAATGAAAAACTGTTTTTT,CSVTPGTGANEKLFF,TRBV29-1,TRBD1,.,TRBJ1-4
TGTGCCAGCGCACCGCGGGGCCATGGCTACACCTTC,CASAPRGHGYTF,TRBV18,.,.,TRBJ1-2
TGTGCCAGCAGCGGTAGTGGGGGAACCGGGGAGCTGTTTTTT,CASSGSGGTGELFF,TRBV7-2,.,.,TRBJ2-2
TGCAGTGCTAGAGTCGTCACGACGGCCTCGGCAAATGAGCAGTTCTTC,CSARVVTTASANEQFF,TRBV20-1,.,.,TRBJ2-1
TGTGCCAGCAGCTTAGGAGGACAGGGGGCTACCCAGCAGTACTTC,CASSLGGQGATQQYF,TRBV7-2,TRBD1,.,TRBJ2-5
TGTGCCAGCAGTGCGGAACGGGGGGGGTTCGATACGCAGTATTTT,CASSAERGGFDTQYF,TRBV2,TRBD2,.,TRBJ2-3
TGTGTCAGCAGTAAACTGGGAGTCGTCCTGACTTTC,CVSSKLGVVLTF,TRBV2,.,.,TRBJ2-6
TGTGCCAGCAGCCCTGAAGTCTCCTACAATGAGCAGTTCTTC,CASSPEVSYNEQFF,TRBV7-2,.,few,TRBJ2-1
TGTGCCAGCAGCCAATCCGGGACTACCAACTCCTACGAGCAGTTCTTC,CASSQSGTTNSYEQFF,TRBV7-2,TRBD2,.,TRBJ2-1
TGCAGTGCTGAGAGGGGGACGCTAAATGAAAAACTGTTTTTT,CSAERGTLNEKLFF,TRBV20-1,.,.,TRBJ1-4
TGTGCCAGCAGCCAAGAGAGGACGGCTGGGGCCAACGTCCTGACTTTC,CASSQERTAGANVLTF,TRBV14,.,.,TRBJ2-6
TGCGCCAGCAGCCAAGAGCGAGTACGCGGCCAGCCCCAGCATTTT,CASSQERVRGQPQHF,TRBV4-1,.,few,TRBJ1-5
TGTGCCAGCAGTTTGGGGACTAGCGGGGGGGCCGCGAATGAGCAGTTCTTC,CASSLGTSGGAANEQFF,TRBV12-3/TRBV12-4,TRBD2,few,TRBJ2-1
TGTGCCACCAGTGATTTGTGGAGGAACGGCTTGAATTCACCCCTCCACTTT,CATSDLWRNGLNSPLHF,TRBV24-1,.,.,TRBJ1-6
TGTGCCAGCACGCGGGGGGTCGTCAACAATTCACCCCTCCACTTT,CASTRGVVNNSPLHF,TRBV7-8,.,.,TRBJ1-6
TGTGCCAGCAGTTCACTAGCGGGAGCCAATGAGCAGTTCTTC,CASSSLAGANEQFF,TRBV6-5,TRBD2,many,TRBJ2-1
TGTGCCATCACCATCAGCGAAAACTATGGCTACACCTTC,CAITISENYGYTF,TRBV10-3,.,few,TRBJ1-2
TGCAGCGTTGAAGGTAGCGGGGTTGGTAACATTCAGTACTTC,CSVEGSGVGNIQYF,TRBV29-1,TRBD2,few,TRBJ2-4
TGTGCCAGCAGTTACTCGGGCTCCGCCTCTGGGGCCAACGTCCTGACTTTC,CASSYSGSASGANVLTF,TRBV6-5,.,.,TRBJ2-6
TGCAGTGCTAGCGGCCCGGCCGCCTACGAGCAGTACTTC,CSASGPAAYEQYF,TRBV20-1,.,few,TRBJ2-7
TGTGCCAGCAGTTTAGCTGTCCTAGCGGGGGCTACAAACACCGGGGAGCTGTTTTTT,CASSLAVLAGATNTGELFF,TRBV28,TRBD2,few,TRBJ2-2
TGTGCCTGGAGTGTACTGGGAAACACCATATATTTT,CAWSVLGNTIYF,TRBV30,.,.,TRBJ1-3
TGTGCCACCCAGGTCAACAGGGAACACCGGGAGCTGTTTTTT,CATQVNREHRELFF,TRBV15,.,.,TRBJ2-2
TGTGCCAGCAGCGTAGGAGACTACGAGCAGTACTTC,CASSVGDYEQYF,TRBV9,.,.,TRBJ2-7
TGCAGTGCTAGAGTGGGGGTCGGTGAAAAACTGTTTTTT,CSARVGVGEKLFF,TRBV20-1,.,.,TRBJ1-4
TGCAGCGTTCCGCGGGACCCCTACGAGCAGTACTTC,CSVPRDPYEQYF,TRBV29-1,.,.,TRBJ2-7
TGCAGTGCTGCAGAGACCCGGACAAGTCTTCCTGGCTACACCTTC,CSAAETRTSLPGYTF,TRBV20-1,.,.,TRBJ1-2
TGTGCCAGCAGCCCACCGGGACAGCAAGAGACCCAGTACTTC,CASSPPGQQETQYF,TRBV28,TRBD1,.,TRBJ2-5
TGTGCCAGCAGCCTTGTCTCCGGGCGACACACAGATACGCAGTATTTT,CASSLVSGRHTDTQYF,TRBV7-9,.,.,TRBJ2-3
TGTGCCAGCAGTGATCGCCATCTAAGGGCCGATACGCAGTATTTT,CASSDRHLRADTQYF,TRBV27,.,few,TRBJ2-3
TGTGCCAGCAGCCCGGGACCCTTGGACGAGCAGTTCTTC,CASSPGPLDEQFF,TRBV7-2,.,few,TRBJ2-1
TGCGCCAGCAGCCGAGACAGAAACCTCTATGGCTACACCTTC,CASSRDRNLYGYTF,TRBV5-1,.,few,TRBJ1-2
TGTGCCAGCAGCTTAGCCGGGACTAGCGGGAGGGCCCGAAATGAGCAGTTCTTC,CASSLAGTSGRARNEQFF,TRBV7-9,TRBD2,.,TRBJ2-1
TGTGCCAGCGGAATCGCTTTGACACGGAGCGCCAATGGCTACACCTTC,CASGIALTRSANGYTF,TRBV28,.,.,TRBJ1-2